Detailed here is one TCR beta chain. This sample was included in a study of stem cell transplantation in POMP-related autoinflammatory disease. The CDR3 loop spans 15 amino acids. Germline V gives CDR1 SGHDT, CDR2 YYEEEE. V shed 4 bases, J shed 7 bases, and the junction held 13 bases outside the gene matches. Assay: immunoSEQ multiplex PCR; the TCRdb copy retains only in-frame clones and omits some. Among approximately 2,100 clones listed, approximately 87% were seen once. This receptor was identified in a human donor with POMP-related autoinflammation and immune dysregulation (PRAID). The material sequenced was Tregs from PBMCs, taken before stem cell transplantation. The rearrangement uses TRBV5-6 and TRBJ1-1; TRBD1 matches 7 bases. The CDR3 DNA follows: TGTGCCAGCAGCAGGACCGGGACAGCTAGGTTTGAAGCTTTCTTT. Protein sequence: CASSRTGTARFEAFF.